A single sample gave rise to the 4 T cell receptor beta chains below, sequenced in a study of CD8 T cells in Susac syndrome. When the RNA was reverse transcribed, random hexamers were used with an input of 0.5 to 1 ug. Each CDR3 protein is one row after TCRdb ran MiXCR on the immunoSEQ multiplex PCR reads. Found here are around 270,000 distinct CDR3 sequences, around 85% of them singletons; the top ten hold around 0.22%. Material: CD8+ T cells from PBMCs. These receptors originate from a human donor with multiple sclerosis.

J is TRBJ2-1 and V is TRBV6-2 or TRBV6-3, with TRBD2 matching over 7 bases. The J segment lost 5 bases and the V segment lost 6 bases, leaving 13 bases of the junction unmatched. CDR3 size: 16 residues. CDR1 and CDR2 from the germline V gene are MNHEY and SVGEGT. Here the CDR3 reads CASSDGRASGDNEQFF. The CDR3 bases are TGTGCCAGCAGCGACGGAAGAGCTAGCGGAGACAATGAGCAGTTCTTC.

This clonotype was found once. One end of the junction varies from germline; a read error may be responsible. The V gene is TRBV14, the J gene TRBJ2-1; D unresolved. Germline-derived CDR1 and CDR2 are SGHDN and FVKESK. The CDR3 length is 14 residues. The chain's CDR3 is CAGSQAYQRNEQFF. For the CDR3, the DNA is TGTGCCGGCAGCCAAGCCTACCAAAGAAATGAGCAGTTCTTC.

V is TRBV24-1 and J is TRBJ2-1; 11 nucleotides align to TRBD2. CDR3 length equals 15 residues. The V gene's germline CDR1 is KGHDR and CDR2 SFDVKD. The ends lost 3 bases at V and 8 bases at J; junction bases unmatched: 5. CDR3 residues: CATSDGSGREDEQFF. For the CDR3, the DNA is TGTGCCACCAGTGATGGTAGCGGGAGGGAGGATGAGCAGTTCTTC.

The chain couples TRBV27 to TRBJ2-1, with D possibly being TRBD2 (5 bases). CDR1 and CDR2 from the germline V gene are MNHEY and SMNVEV (reference sequence). V lost 6 bases, J lost 6 bases, and 12 bases lay in between. This CDR3 spans 13 amino acids. CDR3 loop: CASSWSRGNEQFF. The CDR3 DNA reads TGTGCCAGCAGCTGGAGCCGGGGCAATGAGCAGTTCTTC.